Below are 18 T cell receptor beta chains sequenced from a single sample in a study of CD8+ T cells in alopecia areata (dated by TCRdb to 2016 to 2018). Preparation of the library involved the immunoSEQ multiplex PCR assay. For TCR sequencing, RNA was extracted from every sample and reverse transcribed into cDNA to serve as template. TCRdb's version of the immuneACCESS table is confined to in-frame rearrangements and falls short of the full clone set. An unresolved V gene accounts for under half of the shortfall where checked; the remainder is of unknown origin. The sample table records approximately 280,000 clones; roughly 50% of these occur just once. The ten top clones hold about 1.8% of the sample. The intended sense of this specimen's time point label: roughly 26 weeks on oral tofacitinib. What this sample's treatment or condition label stands for: oral pan-JAK inhibitor, 5-10 mg twice daily.

Sequences were derived from CD4+ T cells sorted from blood, sampled at week 24, from a patient treated with tofacitinib. These receptors were collected from a human donor with alopecia areata.

The CDR3 DNA follows: TGTGCCAGCACCCAACTCAGGACACGCTCTGGGGGCTACACCTTC. This codes for CASTQLRTRSGGYTF. The chain carries TRBV6-6 and TRBJ1-2, with TRBD1 as a possible D gene (5 bases). CDR1 MNHNY and CDR2 SVGAGI come from the germline V gene (reference sequence). Trimming shortened V by 7 bases and J by 8 bases, and 23 bases separated the two germline ends. The CDR3 has 15 amino acids.

A few counts support this clone. The chain is built from TRBV10-3 and TRBJ1-1, with D unclear. The CDR3 spans 14 residues. Germline V gene sequence: CDR1 ENHRY, CDR2 SYGVKD. V lost 3 bases and J 4 bases, leaving 12 bases between the germline ends. The CDR3: CAISDSTVGTEAFF. CDR3 in DNA: TGTGCCATCAGTGACTCTACAGTGGGCACTGAAGCTTTCTTT.

Only a few counts were recorded for this clone. This chain joins TRBV29-1 and TRBJ2-1; TRBD2 agrees at 11 bases. CDR1 is SQVTM and CDR2 is ANQGSEA in the germline V gene. The CDR3 is 14 amino acids. V lost 6 bases, J lost 9 bases, and 10 bases stayed unmatched. The CDR3 loop reads CSVIIAGGPGEQFF. CDR3 coding DNA: TGCAGCGTCATCATAGCGGGGGGGCCGGGTGAGCAGTTCTTC.

The CDR3 DNA reads as TGCGCCAGCAGCCACGGGACTAGCGGGGTAGATACGCAGTATTTT. Amino acids: CASSHGTSGVDTQYF. The chain links TRBV5-1 to TRBJ2-3, with TRBD2 identical over 13 bases. V gave up 4 bases and J gave up 5 bases; unmatched junction bases: 4. Germline lookup yields CDR1 SGHRS and CDR2 YFSETQ. This CDR3 spans 15 amino acids.

The V and J genes are TRBV30 and TRBJ1-2; a weak D match, TRBD1 (5 bases). CDR1 is GTSNPN, CDR2 SVGIG, per germline (reference sequence). V was cut by 2 bases and J by 2 bases, with 9 bases left in between. This CDR3 region has 13 residues. CDR3 nucleotides: TGTGCCTGGAGTTCCCCAGGGAACTATGGCTACACCTTC. Translated, it gives CAWSSPGNYGYTF.

DNA of the CDR3: TGTGCCAGCGCAGGGTCCCGAAGCGAGCTGTTTTTT. It specifies CASAGSRSELFF. The chain employs TRBV7-9 and TRBJ2-2, with a tentative D call TRBD1 (5 bases). V lost 8 bases and J 11 bases, leaving 15 bases between the germline ends. Germline CDR1 and CDR2: SEHNR and FQNEAQ (reference sequence). The CDR3 covers 12 residues.

The chain combines TRBV4-1 with TRBJ2-7; possible D gene TRBD1, 6 bases. The CDR3 sequence is 14 residues long. CDR1 is MGHRA and CDR2 is YSYEKL in the germline V gene. Deletions cut 0 bases from V and 6 bases from J, with 12 bases between. In DNA, the CDR3 is TGCGCCAGCAGCCAAGAACCGACAGGCCTCGAGCAGTACTTC. Translating it yields CASSQEPTGLEQYF.

This clone has just a few counts. The chain recombines TRBV11-2 with TRBJ1-3; no definite D call. CDR1 and CDR2 from the germline V gene are SGHAT and FQNNGV. CDR3 length: 15 amino acids. V lost 3 bases to trimming and J lost 4 bases, with 13 bases between them. The CDR3 nucleotides read TGTGCCAGCAGCTTGGGCGGAATGGGAGGAAACACCATATATTTT. Translation gives CASSLGGMGGNTIYF.

The V call is TRBV10-3, the J call TRBJ1-6, with TRBD1 as a possible D gene (5 bases). The CDR3 has 14 amino acids. CDR1 and CDR2 (germline): ENHRY, SYGVKD. Trimming removed 4 bases at V and 10 bases at J, with 14 bases between. In DNA, the CDR3 is TGTGCCATCAGTGGAGGCAGGGAAGGCTCACCCCTCCACTTT. It translates to CAISGGREGSPLHF.

This chain uses TRBV9 with TRBJ1-1, with D tentatively TRBD1 (6 bases). Germline V gene lookup returns CDR1 SGDLS and CDR2 YYNGEE. Trimming took 4 bases from V and 4 from J, leaving 11 bases between them. CDR3 length equals 13 residues. CDR3 bases: TGTGCCAGCAGCAACAGGGATGGCACTGAAGCTTTCTTT. Protein sequence: CASSNRDGTEAFF.

The CDR3, as DNA: TGTGCCAGCAGTTTCGGAGGGGGACCGGGAGGCTACACCTTC. This codes for CASSFGGGPGGYTF. The chain carries TRBV27 and TRBJ1-2; TRBD1 is a possible D gene (6 bases). The CDR3 is 14 amino acids. CDR1 MNHEY and CDR2 SMNVEV come from the germline V gene (reference sequence). Trimming took 3 bases from V and 8 from J, leaving 16 bases between them.

This rearrangement joins TRBV29-1 to TRBJ2-3, with D unclear. V lost 4 bases, J lost 2 bases, and 13 bases lay in between. Germline CDR1 and CDR2: SQVTM and ANQGSEA. The CDR3 loop spans 14 amino acids. CDR3 sequence reads: CSVGSPQTTDTQYF. The CDR3 region has the DNA TGCAGCGTTGGGTCCCCCCAGACCACAGATACGCAGTATTTT.

This clone was picked up many times. V and J are TRBV6-5 and TRBJ2-5; maybe TRBD2 (6 bases). V lost 5 bases and J lost 8, with 12 bases in between. This CDR3 is 12 amino acids long. Germline CDR1 is MNHEY and CDR2 is SVGAGI. In nucleotides, the CDR3 is TGTGCCAGCAGTCAGGAGGGCCGAACCCAGTACTTC. Translated: CASSQEGRTQYF.

A note on this clone: This same CDR3 is encoded by further DNA sequences in the sample. V gene TRBV2 combines with J gene TRBJ2-2; D is uncertain. Trimming shortened V by 6 bases and J by 3 bases, and 5 bases separated the two germline ends. This CDR3 spans 12 amino acids. Germline CDR1 reads SNHLY; CDR2 reads FYNNEI. CDR3 region: CASRWDTGELFF. DNA for the CDR3: TGTGCCAGCAGGTGGGACACCGGGGAGCTGTTTTTT.

V gene TRBV2 combines with J gene TRBJ1-2; possibly TRBD1 for D (5 bases). This CDR3 has 14 residues. Germline V gene data show CDR1 as SNHLY and CDR2 as FYNNEI. Between the trimmed V and J ends, which lost 2 bases and 8 bases, there was a span of 15 bases. The chain's CDR3 is CASSELRGMTGYTF. The CDR3 nucleotides read TGTGCCAGCAGTGAACTAAGGGGCATGACCGGCTACACCTTC.

V is TRBV4-1 and J is TRBJ2-3; no clear D gene. The V gene's germline CDR1 is MGHRA and CDR2 YSYEKL. This CDR3 contains 14 residues. V was trimmed by 0 bases and J by 6 bases, leaving 10 bases between them. CDR3: CASSQDSLWDTQYF. The CDR3, as DNA: TGCGCCAGCAGCCAAGATAGCCTGTGGGATACGCAGTATTTT.

The chain carries TRBV7-3 and TRBJ2-3; possible D gene TRBD2, 6 bases. The CDR3 is 15 amino acids. The V end lost 5 bases, the J end lost 0 bases, and 12 bases lay between the germline ends. CDR1 is SGHTA, CDR2 FQGTGA, per germline. The CDR3 region has the DNA TGTGCCAGCAGCGCGGGACTGTATAGCACAGATACGCAGTATTTT. Protein: CASSAGLYSTDTQYF. Combining the CDR3 with reference TRBV7-3 and TRBJ2-3 gives the whole variable domain GAGVSQTPSNKVTEKGKYVELRCDPISGHTALYWYRQSLGQGPEFLIYFQGTGAADDSGLPNDRFFAVRPEGSVSTLKIQRTERGDSAVYLCASSAGLYSTDTQYFGPGTRLTVL.

This chain uses TRBV11-2 with TRBJ2-7, with D possibly matching TRBD1 (6 bases). Per germline, CDR1 SGHAT and CDR2 FQNNGV. The CDR3 loop spans 14 amino acids. With 5 bases removed from V and 2 bases from J, the gap between germline ends came to 13 bases. CDR3 nucleotide sequence: TGTGCCAGCAGCCGCCGGGACACCACCTACGAGCAGTACTTC. This translates into CASSRRDTTYEQYF.